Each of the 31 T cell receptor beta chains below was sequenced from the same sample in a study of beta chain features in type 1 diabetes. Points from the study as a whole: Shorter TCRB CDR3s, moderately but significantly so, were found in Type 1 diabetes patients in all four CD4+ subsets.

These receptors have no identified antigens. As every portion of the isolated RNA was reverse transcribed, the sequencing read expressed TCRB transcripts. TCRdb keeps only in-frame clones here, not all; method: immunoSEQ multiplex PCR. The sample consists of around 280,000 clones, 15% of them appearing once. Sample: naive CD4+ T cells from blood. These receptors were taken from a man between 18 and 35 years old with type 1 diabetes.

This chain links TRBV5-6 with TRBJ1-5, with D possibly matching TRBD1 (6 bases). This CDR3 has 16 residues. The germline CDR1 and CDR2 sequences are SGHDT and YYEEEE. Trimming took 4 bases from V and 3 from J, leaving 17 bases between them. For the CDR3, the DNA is TGTGCCAGCAGCATCAATCGGGGGGGCTTCAATCAGCCCCAGCATTTT. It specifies CASSINRGGFNQPQHF.

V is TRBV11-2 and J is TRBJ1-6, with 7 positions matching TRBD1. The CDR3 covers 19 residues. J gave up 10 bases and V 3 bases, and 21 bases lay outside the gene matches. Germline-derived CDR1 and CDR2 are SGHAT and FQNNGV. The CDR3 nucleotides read TGTGCCAGCAGCTTCTTCGGCCCCACGGGACATTCAGGGGGGTCACCCCTCCACTTT. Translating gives CASSFFGPTGHSGGSPLHF.

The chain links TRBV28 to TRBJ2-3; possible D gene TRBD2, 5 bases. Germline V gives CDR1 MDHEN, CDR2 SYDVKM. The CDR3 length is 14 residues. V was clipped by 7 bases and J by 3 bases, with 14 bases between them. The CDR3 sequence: CASTSSGGTDTQYF. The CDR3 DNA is TGTGCCAGCACCTCCTCCGGCGGGACAGATACGCAGTATTTT.

CDR3 residues: CASSLFRRTGEARTYEQYF. The CDR3 DNA is TGTGCCAGCAGTTTATTCAGGAGAACAGGGGAGGCGCGGACCTACGAGCAGTACTTC. This chain connects TRBV27 to TRBJ2-7; tentatively, D is TRBD1 (7 bases). The V end was cut by 1 base, the J end by 2 bases, with 24 bases between. The germline V gene has CDR1 MNHEY and CDR2 SMNVEV (reference sequence). There are 19 residues in the CDR3.

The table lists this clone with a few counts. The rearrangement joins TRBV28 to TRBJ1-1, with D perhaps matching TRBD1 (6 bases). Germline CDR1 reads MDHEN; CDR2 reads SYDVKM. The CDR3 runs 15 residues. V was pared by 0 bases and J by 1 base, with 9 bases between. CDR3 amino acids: CASSLWGAGNTEAFF. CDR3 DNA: TGTGCCAGCAGTTTATGGGGGGCCGGGAACACTGAAGCTTTCTTT.

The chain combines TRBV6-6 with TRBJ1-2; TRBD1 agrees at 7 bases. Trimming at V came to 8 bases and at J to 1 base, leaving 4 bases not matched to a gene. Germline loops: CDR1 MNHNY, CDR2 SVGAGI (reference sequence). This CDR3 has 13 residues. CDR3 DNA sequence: TGTGCCAGCGCAGACAGGGATAACTATGGCTACACCTTC. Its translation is CASADRDNYGYTF.

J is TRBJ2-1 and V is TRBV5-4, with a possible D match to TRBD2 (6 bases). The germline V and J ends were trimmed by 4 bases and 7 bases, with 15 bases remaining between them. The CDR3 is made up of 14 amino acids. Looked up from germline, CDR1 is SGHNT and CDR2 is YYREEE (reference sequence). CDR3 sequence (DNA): TGTGCCAGCAGCACAATGCGGGGAGTGAATGAGCAGTTCTTC. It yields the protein CASSTMRGVNEQFF.

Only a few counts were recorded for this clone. In DNA, the CDR3 is TGTGCCTACCGGCTGCGGGGGGCTGGCATTCTACACGAAGGGGAGCAGTACTTC. Its translation is CAYRLRGAGILHEGEQYF. The genes are TRBV30 and TRBJ2-7, with TRBD2 identical over 8 bases. Germline V CDR1 and CDR2: GTSNPN, SVGIG (reference sequence). The J segment lost 7 bases and the V segment lost 7 bases, leaving 27 bases of the junction unmatched. The CDR3 has 18 residues.

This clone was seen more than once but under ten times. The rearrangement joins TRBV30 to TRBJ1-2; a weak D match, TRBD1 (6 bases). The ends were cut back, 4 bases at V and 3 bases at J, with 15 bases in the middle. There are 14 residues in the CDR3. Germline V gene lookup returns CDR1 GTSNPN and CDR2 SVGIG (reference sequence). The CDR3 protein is CAWIPGDRHYGYTF. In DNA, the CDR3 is TGTGCCTGGATCCCTGGAGACAGGCACTATGGCTACACCTTC.

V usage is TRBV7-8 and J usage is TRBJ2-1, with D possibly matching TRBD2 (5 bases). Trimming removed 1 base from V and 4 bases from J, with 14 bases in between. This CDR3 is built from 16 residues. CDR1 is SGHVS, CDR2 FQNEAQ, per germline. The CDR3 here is CASSLGRLAAYNEQFF. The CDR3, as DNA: TGTGCCAGCAGCTTAGGTCGTCTAGCTGCTTACAATGAGCAGTTCTTC.

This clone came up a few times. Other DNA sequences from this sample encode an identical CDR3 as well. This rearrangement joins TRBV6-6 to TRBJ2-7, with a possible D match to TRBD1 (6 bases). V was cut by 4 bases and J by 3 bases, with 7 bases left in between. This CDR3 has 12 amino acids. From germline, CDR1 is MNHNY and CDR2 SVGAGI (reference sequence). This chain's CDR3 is CASSSQGYEQYF. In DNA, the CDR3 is TGTGCCAGCAGTTCACAGGGCTACGAGCAGTACTTC.

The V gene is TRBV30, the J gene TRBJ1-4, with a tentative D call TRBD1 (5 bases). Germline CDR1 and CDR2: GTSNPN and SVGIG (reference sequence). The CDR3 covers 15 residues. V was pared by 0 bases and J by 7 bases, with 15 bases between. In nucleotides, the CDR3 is TGTGCCTGGAGTGTGGGGGGGGTAACGATTGAAAAACTGTTTTTT. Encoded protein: CAWSVGGVTIEKLFF.

As DNA, the CDR3 is TGTGCCAGCAGTCGTAGCGGGGGCACAGATACGCAGTATTTT. Translated, it gives CASSRSGGTDTQYF. The J gene is TRBJ2-3, the V gene TRBV28; 8 positions match TRBD2. The CDR3 extends over 14 amino acids. The V gene end was trimmed by 5 bases and the J gene end by 1 base; junction bases not matched to a gene: 2. CDR1 is MDHEN and CDR2 is SYDVKM in the germline V gene.

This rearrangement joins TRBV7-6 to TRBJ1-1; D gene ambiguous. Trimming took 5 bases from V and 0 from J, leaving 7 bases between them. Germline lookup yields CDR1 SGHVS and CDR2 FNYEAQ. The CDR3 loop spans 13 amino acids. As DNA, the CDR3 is TGTGCCAGCAGCCAACAGATGAACACTGAAGCTTTCTTT. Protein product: CASSQQMNTEAFF.

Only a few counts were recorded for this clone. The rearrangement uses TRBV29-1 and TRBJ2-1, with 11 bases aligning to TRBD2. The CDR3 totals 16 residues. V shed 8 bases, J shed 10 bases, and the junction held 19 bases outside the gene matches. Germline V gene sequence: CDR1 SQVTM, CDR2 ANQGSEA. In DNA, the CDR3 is TGCAGCCTCTATATGACTAGCGGGAATTCTTTGGAGGAGCAGTTCTTC. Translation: CSLYMTSGNSLEEQFF.

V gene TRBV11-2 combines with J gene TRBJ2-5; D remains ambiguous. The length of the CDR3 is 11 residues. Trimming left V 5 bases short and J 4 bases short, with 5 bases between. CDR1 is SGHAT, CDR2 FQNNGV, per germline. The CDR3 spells CASSRLETQYF. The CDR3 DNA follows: TGTGCCAGCAGCCGACTAGAGACCCAGTACTTC.

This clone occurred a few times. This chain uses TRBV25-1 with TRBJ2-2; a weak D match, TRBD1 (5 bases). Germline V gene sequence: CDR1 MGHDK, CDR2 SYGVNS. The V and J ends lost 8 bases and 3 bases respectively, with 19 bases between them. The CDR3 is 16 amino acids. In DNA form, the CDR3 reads TGTGCCAGCGTGAGCTCAGGGTTAGGTTACACCGGGGAGCTGTTTTTT. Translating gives CASVSSGLGYTGELFF.

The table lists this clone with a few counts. The CDR3 DNA is TGTGCCAGCAGCGCCGGGAGGGACAACTACGAGCAGTACTTC. Amino acids: CASSAGRDNYEQYF. The chain joins TRBV21-1 to TRBJ2-7; the D call of TRBD2 is as the table states it, not checked on the DNA. TRBV21-1 is a known pseudogene. The CDR3 runs 14 residues.

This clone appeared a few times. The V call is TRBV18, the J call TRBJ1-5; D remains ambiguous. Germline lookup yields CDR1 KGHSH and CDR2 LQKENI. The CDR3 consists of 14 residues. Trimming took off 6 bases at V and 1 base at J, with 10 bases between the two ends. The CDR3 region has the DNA TGTGCCAGCTCCCCGCCGGGGAGCAATCAGCCCCAGCATTTT. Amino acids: CASSPPGSNQPQHF.

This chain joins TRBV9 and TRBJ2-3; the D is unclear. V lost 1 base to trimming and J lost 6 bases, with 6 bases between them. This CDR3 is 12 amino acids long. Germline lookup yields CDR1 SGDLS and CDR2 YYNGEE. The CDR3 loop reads CASSVLRDTQYF. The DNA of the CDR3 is TGTGCCAGCAGCGTACTACGCGATACGCAGTATTTT.

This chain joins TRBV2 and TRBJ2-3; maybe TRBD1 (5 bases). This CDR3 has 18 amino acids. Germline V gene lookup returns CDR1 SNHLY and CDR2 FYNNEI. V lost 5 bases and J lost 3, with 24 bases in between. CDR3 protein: CASSPLGKGQGKTDTQYF. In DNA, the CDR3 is TGTGCCAGCAGTCCTCTGGGCAAGGGGCAGGGCAAGACAGATACGCAGTATTTT.

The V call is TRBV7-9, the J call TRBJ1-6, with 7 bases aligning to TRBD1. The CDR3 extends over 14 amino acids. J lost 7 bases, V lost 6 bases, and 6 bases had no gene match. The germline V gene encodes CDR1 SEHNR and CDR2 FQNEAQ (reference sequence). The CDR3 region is CASRTGAPNSPLHF. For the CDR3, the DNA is TGTGCCAGCAGAACAGGGGCCCCCAATTCACCCCTCCACTTT.

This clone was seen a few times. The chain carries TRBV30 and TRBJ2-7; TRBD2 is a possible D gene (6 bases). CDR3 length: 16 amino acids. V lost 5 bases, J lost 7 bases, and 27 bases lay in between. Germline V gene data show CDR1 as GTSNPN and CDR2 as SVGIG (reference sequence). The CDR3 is CAWDKGGTQAGKEQYF. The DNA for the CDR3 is TGTGCCTGGGACAAGGGTGGGACTCAGGCGGGGAAAGAGCAGTACTTC.

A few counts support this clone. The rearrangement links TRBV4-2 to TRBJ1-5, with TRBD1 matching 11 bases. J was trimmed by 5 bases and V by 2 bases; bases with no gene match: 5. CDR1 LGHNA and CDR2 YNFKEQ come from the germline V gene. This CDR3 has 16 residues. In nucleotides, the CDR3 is TGTGCCAGCAGCCAATCACCGGGACAGGGGGATCAGCCCCAGCATTTT. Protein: CASSQSPGQGDQPQHF.

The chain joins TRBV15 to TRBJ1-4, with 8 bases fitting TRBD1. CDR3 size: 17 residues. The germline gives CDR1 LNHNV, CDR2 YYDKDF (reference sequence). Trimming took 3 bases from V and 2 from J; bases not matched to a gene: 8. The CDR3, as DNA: TGTGCCACCAGCAGGGGCCGTACAGGGGGGACTAATGAAAAACTGTTTTTT. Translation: CATSRGRTGGTNEKLFF.

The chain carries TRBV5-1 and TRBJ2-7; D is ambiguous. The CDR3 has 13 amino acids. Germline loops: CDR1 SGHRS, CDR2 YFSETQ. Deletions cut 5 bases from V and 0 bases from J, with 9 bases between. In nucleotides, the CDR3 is TGCGCCAGCAGGGCAGTCAGCTCCTACGAGCAGTACTTC. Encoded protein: CASRAVSSYEQYF.

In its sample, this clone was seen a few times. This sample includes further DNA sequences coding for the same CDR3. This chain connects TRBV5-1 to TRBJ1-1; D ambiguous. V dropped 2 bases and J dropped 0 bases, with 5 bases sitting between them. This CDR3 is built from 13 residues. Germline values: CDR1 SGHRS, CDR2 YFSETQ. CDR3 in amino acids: CASSFGMNTEAFF. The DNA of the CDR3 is TGCGCCAGCAGCTTCGGGATGAACACTGAAGCTTTCTTT.

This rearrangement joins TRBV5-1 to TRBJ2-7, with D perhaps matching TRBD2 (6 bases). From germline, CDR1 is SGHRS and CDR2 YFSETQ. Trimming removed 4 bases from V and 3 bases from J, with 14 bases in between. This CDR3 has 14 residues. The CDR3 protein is CASSQVSGYYEQYF. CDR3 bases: TGCGCCAGCAGCCAGGTTAGCGGATACTACGAGCAGTACTTC.

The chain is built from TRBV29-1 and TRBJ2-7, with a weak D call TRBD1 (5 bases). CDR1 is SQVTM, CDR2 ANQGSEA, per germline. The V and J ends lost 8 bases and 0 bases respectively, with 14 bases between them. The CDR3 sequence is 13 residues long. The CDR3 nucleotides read TGCAGCCACCTAGGGGCGGACTCCTACGAGCAGTACTTC. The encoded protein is CSHLGADSYEQYF.

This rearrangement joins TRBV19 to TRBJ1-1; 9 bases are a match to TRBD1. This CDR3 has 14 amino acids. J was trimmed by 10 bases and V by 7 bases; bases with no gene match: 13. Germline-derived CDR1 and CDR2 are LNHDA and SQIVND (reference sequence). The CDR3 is CASISGQGVRGAFF. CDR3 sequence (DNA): TGTGCCAGTATTTCGGGACAGGGAGTGCGTGGAGCTTTCTTT.

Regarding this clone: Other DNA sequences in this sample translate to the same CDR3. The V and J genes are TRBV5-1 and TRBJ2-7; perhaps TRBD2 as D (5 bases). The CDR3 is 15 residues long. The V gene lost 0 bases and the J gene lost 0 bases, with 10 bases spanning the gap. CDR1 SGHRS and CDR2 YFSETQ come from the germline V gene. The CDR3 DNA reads TGCGCCAGCAGCTTGGCTGGAGGAAGCTCCTACGAGCAGTACTTC. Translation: CASSLAGGSSYEQYF.